This TCR beta chain emerged from a study of CD8 T cells in Susac syndrome (dated by TCRdb to the late 2010s). At the level of the whole study: Repertoire sequencing was used to test whether CD8+ T cell activation and differentiation in Susac syndrome was antigen driven. General findings and caveats noted by the study authors: The TCR sequencing and HLA analysis was acknowledged to have included a relatively small number of individuals.

RNA was extracted with the RNeasy kit and 0.5 to 1 ug was reverse transcribed using random hexamers. The immunoSEQ multiplex PCR assay, covering 54 Vbeta and 13 Jbeta segments, was used to amplify TCR beta CDR3 regions. PCR amplification bias was corrected using a synthetic template baseline for primer optimization and computational correction. The original methods were these. Reads were annotated to V, D and J genes per IMGT and analyzed with immunoSEQ Analyzer, keeping only productive sequences. Clonality was computed as one minus Shannon entropy normalized by log2 of the number of productive unique sequences. Public and private clones were assessed among the 100 most prevalent clones of each patient and control. Clones were defined as Susac-specific when absent from the healthy and MS cohorts, from about 970 published viral clones and from other ImmuneACCESS disease sequences. In-frame beta chains were kept once TCRdb had trimmed the public reads at Q25 with fastp and called clones with MiXCR. Each CDR3 protein appears once, grouped with its most common genes and DNA. These V and J calls are TCRdb output, not the study's own analysis. For this sample the table gives under 200,000 distinct CDR3 sequences, of which about 94% were detected only once. Over 0.12% of the sample rests with the top ten.

Peripheral blood CD8+ and CD4+ T cells from healthy donors, Susac syndrome patients and multiple sclerosis patients were profiled using high-throughput TCR beta sequencing. The healthy donors served as controls matched for age and sex. Bulk CD8+ and CD4+ T cells were purified by magnetic negative isolation, while CD8+ TEMRA cells were enriched using FACS. Blood was collected in EDTA tubes and processed within 24 hours, with PBMCs isolated through density gradient centrifugation. PBMCs intended for TCR sequencing were cryopreserved in liquid nitrogen and were subsequently thawed in a 37 degrees C water bath. The sorted or isolated CD4+, CD8+ and CD8+ TEMRA cells had a purity of 90% or higher. The cysteine opens and the phenylalanine closes a CDR3 of 17 amino acids. Here the CDR3 DNA is all that survives: 51 bases in frame from base 1. Looking up the germline V gene yields CDR1 SQVTM and CDR2 ANQGSEA. From V the trimming removes 6 bases and from J it removes 10 bases, while the gene matches leave 23 bases of the junction unaccounted for.

For this clonotype: It lacks a known antigen. The record has no base qualities; no much larger clone is one base away.

What was sequenced was CD4+ T cells from PBMCs. The sequence derives from a human donor in good health. This sequence uses TRBV29-1 and TRBJ2-3, and 9 bases in between align with TRBD2. The CDR3 region has the sequence CSVSHPGGRGGQWSQYF. In nucleotide form, the sequence is TGCAGCGTATCACACCCGGGAGGGCGGGGGGGCCAGTGGTCGCAGTATTTT.